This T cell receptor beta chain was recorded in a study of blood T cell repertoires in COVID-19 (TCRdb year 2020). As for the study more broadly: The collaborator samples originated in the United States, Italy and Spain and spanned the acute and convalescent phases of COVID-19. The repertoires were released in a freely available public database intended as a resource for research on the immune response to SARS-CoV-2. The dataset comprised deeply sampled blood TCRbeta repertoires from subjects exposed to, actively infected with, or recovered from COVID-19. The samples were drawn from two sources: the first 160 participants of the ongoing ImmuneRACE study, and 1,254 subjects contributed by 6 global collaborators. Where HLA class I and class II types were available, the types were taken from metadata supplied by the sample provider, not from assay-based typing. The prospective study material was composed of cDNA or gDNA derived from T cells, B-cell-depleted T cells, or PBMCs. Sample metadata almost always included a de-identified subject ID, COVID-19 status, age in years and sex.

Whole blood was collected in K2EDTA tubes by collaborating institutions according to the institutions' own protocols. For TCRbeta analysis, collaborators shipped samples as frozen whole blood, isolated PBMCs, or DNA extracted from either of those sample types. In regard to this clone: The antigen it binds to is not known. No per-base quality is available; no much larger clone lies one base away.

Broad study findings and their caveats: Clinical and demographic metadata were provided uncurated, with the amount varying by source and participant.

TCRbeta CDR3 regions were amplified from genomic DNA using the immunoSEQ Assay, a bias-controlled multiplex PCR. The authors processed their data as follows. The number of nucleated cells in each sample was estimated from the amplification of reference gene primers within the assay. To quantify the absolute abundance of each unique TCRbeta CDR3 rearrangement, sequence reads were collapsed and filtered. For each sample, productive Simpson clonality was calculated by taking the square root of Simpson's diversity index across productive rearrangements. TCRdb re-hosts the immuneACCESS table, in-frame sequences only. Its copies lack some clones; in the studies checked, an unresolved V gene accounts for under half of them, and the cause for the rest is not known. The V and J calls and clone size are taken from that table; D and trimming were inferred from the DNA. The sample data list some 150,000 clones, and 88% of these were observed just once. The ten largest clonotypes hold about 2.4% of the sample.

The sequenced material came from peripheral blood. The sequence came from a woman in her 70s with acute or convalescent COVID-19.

The encoded CDR3 is CATSRDGTRLSSGANVLTF. The DNA sequence is as follows: TGTGCCACCAGCAGAGATGGTACTAGACTAAGCTCTGGGGCCAACGTCCTGACTTTC. This receptor chain uses TRBV15 and TRBJ2-6; 5 matching bases give a weak D call of TRBD2. Trimming at the junction amounts to 0 bases on V and 0 bases on J, and the germline ends lie 15 bases apart. Based on the germline V gene (reference sequence), the CDR1 and CDR2 sequences are LNHNV and YYDKDF. The CDR3 contains 19 residues, cysteine and phenylalanine counted. Left in the record is the CDR3 DNA by itself, 57 bases read in frame from the first base.